The next 24 T cell receptor beta chains were all read from a single sample in a study of blood T cell repertoires in COVID-19. Some clones are missing from TCRdb's copy, which holds only in-frame ones; the method was immunoSEQ multiplex PCR. The table records 72,000 or so clones, about 81% of them present only once. The sample taken for sequencing was peripheral blood. The receptors shown here come from a human donor in a cohort sampled during active COVID-19.

This clone has only one observation. The V and J genes are TRBV7-2 and TRBJ1-1; D might be TRBD1 (5 bases). Trimming pared 1 base from V and 5 bases from J, leaving 14 bases between. This CDR3 contains 15 residues. Germline V lookup: CDR1 SGHTA, CDR2 FQGNSA. CDR3 bases: TGTGCCAGCAGCTTAGGAGGCAGGGTGGGGACTGAAGCTTTCTTT. Translation gives CASSLGGRVGTEAFF.

CDR3 DNA: TGTGCCAGCAGTTTATCGAGACAGAGTAGCTCCTACGAGCAGTACTTC. Its translation is CASSLSRQSSSYEQYF. J is TRBJ2-7 and V is TRBV27; D possibly corresponds to TRBD1 (5 bases). In germline, CDR1 is MNHEY, CDR2 SMNVEV (reference sequence). V was cut by 0 bases and J by 0 bases, with 12 bases left in between. The CDR3 has 16 amino acids.

The chain combines TRBV19 with TRBJ2-7, with TRBD2 matching 10 bases. Germline CDR1 is LNHDA and CDR2 is SQIVND (reference sequence). CDR3 length: 15 residues. J lost 3 bases, V lost 3 bases, and 5 bases had no gene match. The CDR3 spells CASSISVAGGYEQYF. Written as DNA, the CDR3 is TGTGCCAGTAGTATCTCAGTAGCGGGAGGCTACGAGCAGTACTTC.

This clone was seen a few times. The V gene is TRBV19, the J gene TRBJ1-6; 7 bases match TRBD1. Germline-derived CDR1 and CDR2 are LNHDA and SQIVND (reference sequence). The CDR3 length is 15 residues. V lost 5 bases to trimming and J lost 7 bases; unmatched junction nucleotides: 8. CDR3 coding DNA: TGTGCCAGTAGTCCACAGGGGATTCAGAATTCACCCCTCCACTTT. Translated, it gives CASSPQGIQNSPLHF.

This clone was seen only once. The chain employs TRBV24-1 and TRBJ2-1, with TRBD2 identical over 8 bases. CDR1 KGHDR and CDR2 SFDVKD come from the germline V gene. CDR3 length: 16 residues. V dropped 2 bases and J dropped 6; count of bases not matched to a gene: 8. CDR3 sequence (DNA): TGTGCCACCAGTGATTCAGGTGGTCTAGCGGGCAATGAGCAGTTCTTC. As protein: CATSDSGGLAGNEQFF.

The CDR3 DNA reads TGTGCCAGTAGTTTTTTACGGGGAAGCGGGGAGCTGTTTTTT. Amino acids: CASSFLRGSGELFF. V usage is TRBV19 and J usage is TRBJ2-2; D perhaps matches TRBD2 (5 bases). The germline CDR1 and CDR2 sequences are LNHDA and SQIVND (reference sequence). V shed 5 bases and J shed 7 bases, with 14 bases lying between them. This CDR3 is 14 amino acids long. Combining the CDR3 with reference TRBV19 and TRBJ2-2 gives the whole variable domain DGGITQSPKYLFRKEGQNVTLSCEQNLNHDAMYWYRQDPGQGLRLIYYSQIVNDFQKGDIAEGYSVSREKKESFPLTVTSAQKNPTAFYLCASSFLRGSGELFFGEGSRLTVL.

CDR3 nucleotide sequence: TGTGCCAGCACTGCTTTAGCGGGAACTACCTACAATGAGCAGTTCTTC. Amino acid sequence: CASTALAGTTYNEQFF. The chain recombines TRBV27 with TRBJ2-1; 8 nucleotides align to TRBD2. With 7 bases clipped from V and 2 bases from J, the junction kept 10 bases outside the gene matches. Per germline, CDR1 MNHEY and CDR2 SMNVEV (reference sequence). The CDR3 extends over 16 amino acids.

V and J are TRBV2 and TRBJ2-7, with 9 bases that match TRBD1. Per germline, CDR1 SNHLY and CDR2 FYNNEI. J lost 0 bases, V lost 2 bases, and 5 bases had no gene match. This CDR3 has 16 amino acids. The CDR3 coding sequence is TGTGCCAGCAGTGAAAGGCGACAGGGGGTCTCCTACGAGCAGTACTTC. It is translated as CASSERRQGVSYEQYF.

The rearrangement uses TRBV7-3 and TRBJ1-1; 7 positions match TRBD1. There are 13 residues in the CDR3. CDR1 SGHTA and CDR2 FQGTGA come from the germline V gene. V dropped 6 bases and J dropped 4; count of bases not matched to a gene: 5. The DNA for the CDR3 is TGTGCCAGCAGAGATGACAGGGCCACTGAAGCTTTCTTT. Translated, it gives CASRDDRATEAFF.

The chain carries TRBV6-1 and TRBJ1-1, with D perhaps matching TRBD1 (5 bases). The germline gives CDR1 MNHNS, CDR2 SASEGT. The length of the CDR3 is 15 residues. V shed 1 base and J shed 1 base, with 10 bases lying between them. For the CDR3, the DNA is TGTGCCAGCAGTGAAGTCGGGGGACCGAACACTGAAGCTTTCTTT. It encodes CASSEVGGPNTEAFF.

This sequence joins TRBV6-5 and TRBJ2-7; possible D gene TRBD2, 6 bases. Trimming shortened V by 0 bases and J by 5 bases, and 14 bases separated the two germline ends. CDR1 is MNHEY, CDR2 SVGAGI, per germline. The CDR3 extends over 15 amino acids. CDR3 nucleotide sequence: TGTGCCAGCAGTTACTCGGAGGGGAGCGGAGACGAGCAGTACTTC. Protein product: CASSYSEGSGDEQYF.

The chain uses TRBV28 and TRBJ1-2; TRBD1 might be the D (5 bases). Trimming removed 7 bases from V and 5 bases from J, with 14 bases in between. The CDR3 is made up of 13 amino acids. Germline V gene sequence: CDR1 MDHEN, CDR2 SYDVKM. CDR3: CASTRQSFYGYTF. CDR3 coding DNA: TGTGCCAGCACCCGACAGAGTTTTTATGGCTACACCTTC.

This clone was observed a few times. CDR3 sequence (DNA): TGTGCCAGCATCCAGACAGGGCACTTGGACTCTGGAAACACCATATATTTT. Amino acid sequence: CASIQTGHLDSGNTIYF. The chain links TRBV28 to TRBJ1-3, with 7 nucleotides matching TRBD1. Trimming at V came to 7 bases and at J to 0 bases, leaving 12 bases not matched to a gene. Germline assignment: CDR1 MDHEN and CDR2 SYDVKM. This CDR3 comprises 17 residues.

At least ten counts were recorded for this clone. V usage is TRBV10-1 and J usage is TRBJ2-7; 7 bases map to TRBD1. V was pared by 6 bases and J by 2 bases, with 13 bases of the junction left unmatched. This CDR3 is 16 amino acids long. From germline, CDR1 is WNHNN and CDR2 SYGVQD (reference sequence). The CDR3 region is CASSHGTATTPYEQYF. CDR3 DNA sequence: TGCGCCAGCAGCCACGGGACAGCCACAACTCCCTACGAGCAGTACTTC.

This clone was observed a few times. The chain's CDR3 is CASSEGQSNQPQHF. In DNA, the CDR3 is TGTGCCAGCAGCGAGGGACAGTCAAATCAGCCCCAGCATTTT. The gene calls are TRBV6-5 and TRBJ1-5; 7 bases line up with TRBD1. The CDR3 loop spans 14 amino acids. CDR1 and CDR2 (germline): MNHEY, SVGAGI. Losses at the gene ends were 6 bases for V and 4 bases for J; bases not matched to a gene: 6.

This clone was observed once. The chain carries TRBV3-1 (or the pseudogene TRBV3-2) and TRBJ2-3; D gene ambiguous. The CDR3 contains 16 residues. Germline CDR1 LGHDT, CDR2 YNNKEL (reference sequence). V was cut by 4 bases and J by 1 base, with 15 bases left in between. The CDR3 sequence is CASSPPLGEGTDTQYF. The CDR3 DNA reads TGTGCCAGCAGCCCCCCTCTGGGTGAGGGCACAGATACGCAGTATTTT.

The CDR3 protein is CASSTGLYNEQFF. The CDR3 nucleotides read TGTGCCAGTAGTACGGGACTTTACAATGAGCAGTTCTTC. The V and J genes are TRBV19 and TRBJ2-1, with D maybe TRBD2 (6 bases). The CDR3 spans 13 residues. Trimming cost V 4 bases and J 4 bases, with 8 bases left between them. Germline V gene sequence: CDR1 LNHDA, CDR2 SQIVND (reference sequence).

The gene calls are TRBV30 and TRBJ1-2; D not resolved. V lost 2 bases and J lost 4, with 14 bases in between. This CDR3 spans 14 amino acids. The germline V gene encodes CDR1 GTSNPN and CDR2 SVGIG (reference sequence). The CDR3 bases are TGTGCCTGGAGTACCCCTGGGCAGGTCTATGGCTACACCTTC. Translating gives CAWSTPGQVYGYTF.

The chain employs TRBV5-5 and TRBJ2-2; tentatively, D is TRBD1 (5 bases). The CDR3 is 15 residues long. Germline CDR1 reads SGHKS; CDR2 reads YYEKEE (reference sequence). V was clipped by 5 bases and J by 6 bases, with 17 bases between them. CDR3: CASSPLQVSSGELFF. The CDR3 DNA reads as TGTGCCAGCAGTCCTCTACAGGTTTCGTCCGGGGAGCTGTTTTTT.

This clone was counted between two and nine times. The V call is TRBV7-9, the J call TRBJ1-5; D not certain. This CDR3 spans 13 amino acids. Germline V gene lookup returns CDR1 SEHNR and CDR2 FQNEAQ (reference sequence). V was pared by 1 base and J by 5 bases, with 6 bases between. CDR3 protein: CASSLGPYQPQHF. In DNA, the CDR3 is TGTGCCAGCAGCTTAGGGCCCTATCAGCCCCAGCATTTT.

The rearrangement joins TRBV28 to TRBJ1-2; 9 bases agree with TRBD1. Per germline, CDR1 MDHEN and CDR2 SYDVKM. This CDR3 is built from 16 residues. V shed 1 base, J shed 6 bases, and the junction held 9 bases outside the gene matches. This CDR3 is CASSLSTGGASDGYTF. In DNA form, the CDR3 reads TGTGCCAGCAGTTTATCTACAGGGGGCGCTAGTGATGGCTACACCTTC.

The table lists this clone with a few counts. The rearrangement links TRBV11-2 to TRBJ2-1, with 12 nucleotides matching TRBD2. This CDR3 comprises 15 residues. Germline assignment: CDR1 SGHAT and CDR2 FQNNGV. V trimming: 2 bases; J trimming: 9 bases; junction bases outside the gene matches: 5. In DNA, the CDR3 is TGTGCCAGCAGCTTACTAGCGGGAGGGGACCCTGAGCAGTTCTTC. Amino acid sequence: CASSLLAGGDPEQFF.

Only one count was recorded for this clone. The rearrangement joins TRBV11-2 to TRBJ2-6; D is perhaps TRBD1 (6 bases). Germline V gene lookup returns CDR1 SGHAT and CDR2 FQNNGV. Between the trimmed V and J ends, which lost 6 bases and 0 bases, there was a span of 9 bases. This CDR3 comprises 15 residues. This CDR3 is CASSPQGSGANVLTF. The DNA of the CDR3 is TGTGCCAGCAGTCCACAGGGCTCTGGGGCCAACGTCCTGACTTTC.

The rearrangement uses TRBV28 and TRBJ2-7; 7 nucleotides agree with TRBD1. Germline CDR1 is MDHEN and CDR2 is SYDVKM. CDR3 length equals 14 residues. Unmatched junction bases numbered 7, after V lost 2 bases and J lost 6 bases. CDR3 loop: CASSLVRGPAEQYF. The CDR3 DNA is TGTGCCAGCAGTTTAGTAAGGGGGCCCGCCGAGCAGTACTTC.